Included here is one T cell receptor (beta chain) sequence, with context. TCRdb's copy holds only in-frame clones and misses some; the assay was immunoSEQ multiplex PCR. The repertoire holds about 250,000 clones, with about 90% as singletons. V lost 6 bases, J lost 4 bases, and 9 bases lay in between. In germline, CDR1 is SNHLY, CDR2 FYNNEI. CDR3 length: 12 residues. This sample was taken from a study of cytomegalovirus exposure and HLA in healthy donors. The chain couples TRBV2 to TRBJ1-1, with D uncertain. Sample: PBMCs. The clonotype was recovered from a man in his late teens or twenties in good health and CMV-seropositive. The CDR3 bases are TGTGCCAGCAGGGACGGCGGCACTGAAGCTTTCTTT. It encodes CASRDGGTEAFF. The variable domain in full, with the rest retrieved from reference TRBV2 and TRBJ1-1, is EPEVTQTPSHQVTQMGQEVILRCVPISNHLYFYWYRQILGQKVEFLVSFYNNEISEKSEIFDDQFSVERPDGSNFTLKIRSTKLEDSAMYFCASRDGGTEAFFGQGTRLTVV.